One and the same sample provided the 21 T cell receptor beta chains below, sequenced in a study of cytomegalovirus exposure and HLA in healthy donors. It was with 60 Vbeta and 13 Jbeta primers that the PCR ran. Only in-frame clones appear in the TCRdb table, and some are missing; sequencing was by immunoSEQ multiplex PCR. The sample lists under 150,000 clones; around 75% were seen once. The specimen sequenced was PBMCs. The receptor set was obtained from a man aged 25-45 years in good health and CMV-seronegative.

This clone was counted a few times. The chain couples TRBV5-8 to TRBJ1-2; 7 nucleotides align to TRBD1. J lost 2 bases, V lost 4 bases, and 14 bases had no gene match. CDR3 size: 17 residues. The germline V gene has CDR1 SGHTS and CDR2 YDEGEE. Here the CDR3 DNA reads TGTGCCAGCAGCAGTAAGACCGGGACAGATATCAACTATGGCTACACCTTC. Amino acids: CASSSKTGTDINYGYTF.

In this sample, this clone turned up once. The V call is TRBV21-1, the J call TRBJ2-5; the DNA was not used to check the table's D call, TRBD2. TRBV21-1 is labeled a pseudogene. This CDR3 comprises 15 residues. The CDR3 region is CASSRQNRGGRTQYF. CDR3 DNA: TGTGCCAGCAGCAGACAAAACCGGGGGGGACGGACCCAGTACTTC.

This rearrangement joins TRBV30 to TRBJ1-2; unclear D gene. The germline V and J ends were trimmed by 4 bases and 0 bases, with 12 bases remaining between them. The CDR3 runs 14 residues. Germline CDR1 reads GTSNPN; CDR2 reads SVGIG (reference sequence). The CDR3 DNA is TGTGCCTGGAATCCCCGAGAGACTAACTATGGCTACACCTTC. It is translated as CAWNPRETNYGYTF.

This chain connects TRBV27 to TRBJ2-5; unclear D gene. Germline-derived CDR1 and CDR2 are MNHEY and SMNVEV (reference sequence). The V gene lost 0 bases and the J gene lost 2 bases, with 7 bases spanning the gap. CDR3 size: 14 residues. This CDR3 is CASSLSRLQETQYF. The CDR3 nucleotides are TGTGCCAGCAGTTTATCGCGATTGCAAGAGACCCAGTACTTC.

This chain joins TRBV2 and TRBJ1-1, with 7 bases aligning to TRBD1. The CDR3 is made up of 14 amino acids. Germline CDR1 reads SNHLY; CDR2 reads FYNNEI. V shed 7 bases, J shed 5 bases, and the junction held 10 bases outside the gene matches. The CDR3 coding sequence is TGTGCCAGCAATGAGGTAGGGGGCAGGACTGAAGCTTTCTTT. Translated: CASNEVGGRTEAFF.

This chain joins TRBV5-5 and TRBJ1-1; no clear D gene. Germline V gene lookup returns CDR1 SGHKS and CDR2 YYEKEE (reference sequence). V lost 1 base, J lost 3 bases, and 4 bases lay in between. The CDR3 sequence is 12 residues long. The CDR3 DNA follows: TGTGCCAGCAGCTTGACGGACACTGAAGCTTTCTTT. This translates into CASSLTDTEAFF.

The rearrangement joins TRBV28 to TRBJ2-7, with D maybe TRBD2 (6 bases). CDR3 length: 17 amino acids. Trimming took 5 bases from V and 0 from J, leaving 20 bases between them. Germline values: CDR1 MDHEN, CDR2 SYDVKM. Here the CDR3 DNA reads TGTGCCAGCAGTCACCGGAATCTAGCGCGAGGCTCCTACGAGCAGTACTTC. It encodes CASSHRNLARGSYEQYF. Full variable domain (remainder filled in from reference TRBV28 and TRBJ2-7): DVKVTQSSRYLVKRTGEKVFLECVQDMDHENMFWYRQDPGLGLRLIYFSYDVKMKEKGDIPEGYSVSREKKERFSLILESASTNQTSMYLCASSHRNLARGSYEQYFGPGTRLTVT.

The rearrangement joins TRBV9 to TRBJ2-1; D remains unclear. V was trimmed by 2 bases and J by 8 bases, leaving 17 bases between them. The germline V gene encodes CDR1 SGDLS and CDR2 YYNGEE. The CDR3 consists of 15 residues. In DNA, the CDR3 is TGTGCCAGCAGCGTCGGCGGAGTCGGGTTTGATGAGCAGTTCTTC. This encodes CASSVGGVGFDEQFF.

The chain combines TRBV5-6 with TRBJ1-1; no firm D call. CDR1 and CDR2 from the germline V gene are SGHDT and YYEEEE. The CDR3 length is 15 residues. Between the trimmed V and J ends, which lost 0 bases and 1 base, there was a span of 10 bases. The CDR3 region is CASSLEWASNTEAFF. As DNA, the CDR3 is TGTGCCAGCAGCTTGGAGTGGGCTTCGAACACTGAAGCTTTCTTT. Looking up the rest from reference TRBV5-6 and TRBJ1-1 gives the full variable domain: DAGVTQSPTHLIKTRGQQVTLRCSPKSGHDTVSWYQQALGQGPQFIFQYYEEEERQRGNFPDRFSGHQFPNYSSELNVNALLLGDSALYLCASSLEWASNTEAFFGQGTRLTVV.

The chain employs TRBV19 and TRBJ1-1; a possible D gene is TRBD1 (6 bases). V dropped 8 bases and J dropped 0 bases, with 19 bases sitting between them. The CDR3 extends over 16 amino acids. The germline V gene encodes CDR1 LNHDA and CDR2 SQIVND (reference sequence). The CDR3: CASSRDSRGVNTEAFF. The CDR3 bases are TGTGCCAGTTCCCGAGATAGCAGGGGTGTGAACACTGAAGCTTTCTTT.

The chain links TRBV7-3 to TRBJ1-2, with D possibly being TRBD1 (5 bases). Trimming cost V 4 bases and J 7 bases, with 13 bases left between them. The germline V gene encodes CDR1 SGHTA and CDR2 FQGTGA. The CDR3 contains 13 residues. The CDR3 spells CASSSSGVAGYTF. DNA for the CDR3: TGTGCCAGCAGCTCGTCGGGGGTTGCTGGCTACACCTTC.

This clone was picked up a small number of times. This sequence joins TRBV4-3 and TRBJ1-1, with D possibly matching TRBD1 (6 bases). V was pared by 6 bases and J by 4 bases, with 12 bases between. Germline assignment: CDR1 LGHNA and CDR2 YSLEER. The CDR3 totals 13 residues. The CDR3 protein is CASSHTGITEAFF. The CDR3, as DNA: TGCGCCAGCAGTCACACAGGGATCACTGAAGCTTTCTTT.

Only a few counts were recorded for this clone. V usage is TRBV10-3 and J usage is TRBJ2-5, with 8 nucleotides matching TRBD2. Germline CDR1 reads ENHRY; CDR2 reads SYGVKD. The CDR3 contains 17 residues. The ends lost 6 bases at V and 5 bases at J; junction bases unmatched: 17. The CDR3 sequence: CAIRPGLGGEHGETQYF. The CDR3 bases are TGTGCCATCAGACCGGGACTAGGCGGAGAACACGGGGAGACCCAGTACTTC.

CDR3 nucleotide sequence: TGTGCCAGCAGTTACCGTGATTGGACAGGGACGGGAGCTTTCTTT. As protein: CASSYRDWTGTGAFF. The V and J genes are TRBV6-5 and TRBJ1-1, with TRBD1 matching 8 bases. The trim removed 2 bases at V and 10 bases at J, leaving 12 bases unmatched. From germline, CDR1 is MNHEY and CDR2 SVGAGI. The CDR3 spans 15 residues.

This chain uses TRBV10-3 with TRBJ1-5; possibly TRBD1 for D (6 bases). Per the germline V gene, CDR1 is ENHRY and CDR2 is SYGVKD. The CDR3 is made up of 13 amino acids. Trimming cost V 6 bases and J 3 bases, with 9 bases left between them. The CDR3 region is CAISRGNNQPQHF. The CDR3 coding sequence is TGTGCCATCAGCAGGGGAAACAATCAGCCCCAGCATTTT.

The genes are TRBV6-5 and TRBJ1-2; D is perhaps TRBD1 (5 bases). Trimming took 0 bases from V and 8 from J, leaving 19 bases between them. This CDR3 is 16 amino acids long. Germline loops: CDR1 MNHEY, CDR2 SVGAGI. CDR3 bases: TGTGCCAGCAGTTACTCACAGGTCTCGATGATGACGGGCTACACCTTC. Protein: CASSYSQVSMMTGYTF.

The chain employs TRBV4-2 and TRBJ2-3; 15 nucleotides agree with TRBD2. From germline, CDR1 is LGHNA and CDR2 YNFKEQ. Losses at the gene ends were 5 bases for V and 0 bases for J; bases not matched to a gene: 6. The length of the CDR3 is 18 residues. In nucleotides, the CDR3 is TGTGCCAGCAGCAGAGGGACTAGCGGGGGGCTGAGCACAGATACGCAGTATTTT. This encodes CASSRGTSGGLSTDTQYF.

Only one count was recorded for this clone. CDR3 in DNA: TGTGCCAGCTCACCAGGGGACAGGGCCCGCGAGCAGTACTTC. It is translated as CASSPGDRAREQYF. This chain links TRBV18 with TRBJ2-7; 9 bases match TRBD1. The J segment lost 6 bases and the V segment lost 2 bases, leaving 5 bases of the junction unmatched. The V gene's germline CDR1 is KGHSH and CDR2 LQKENI. This CDR3 has 14 residues.

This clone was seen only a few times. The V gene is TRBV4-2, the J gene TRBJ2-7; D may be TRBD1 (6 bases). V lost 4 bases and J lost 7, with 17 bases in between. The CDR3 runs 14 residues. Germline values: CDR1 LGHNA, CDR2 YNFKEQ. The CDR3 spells CASSLSTGLVEQYF. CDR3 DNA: TGTGCCAGCAGCCTTAGTACAGGGCTTGTGGAGCAGTACTTC.

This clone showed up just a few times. CDR3 coding DNA: TGTGCCAGCTCACCAATACGGCAGGGCTCGGAGACCCAGTACTTC. Amino acid sequence: CASSPIRQGSETQYF. The rearrangement uses TRBV18 and TRBJ2-5; maybe TRBD1 (5 bases). The germline V gene has CDR1 KGHSH and CDR2 LQKENI. The germline V and J ends were trimmed by 2 bases and 5 bases, with 15 bases remaining between them. This CDR3 has 15 amino acids. Full variable domain (remainder filled in from reference TRBV18 and TRBJ2-5): NAGVMQNPRHLVRRRGQEARLRCSPMKGHSHVYWYRQLPEEGLKFMVYLQKENIIDESGMPKERFSAEFPKEGPSILRIQQVVRGDSAAYFCASSPIRQGSETQYFGPGTRLLVL.

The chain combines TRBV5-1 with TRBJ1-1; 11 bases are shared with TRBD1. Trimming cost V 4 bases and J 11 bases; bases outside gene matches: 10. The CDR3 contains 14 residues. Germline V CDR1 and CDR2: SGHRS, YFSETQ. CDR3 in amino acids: CASSLDQDRGLAFF. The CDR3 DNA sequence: TGCGCCAGCAGCCTGGACCAGGACAGGGGGCTTGCTTTCTTT.